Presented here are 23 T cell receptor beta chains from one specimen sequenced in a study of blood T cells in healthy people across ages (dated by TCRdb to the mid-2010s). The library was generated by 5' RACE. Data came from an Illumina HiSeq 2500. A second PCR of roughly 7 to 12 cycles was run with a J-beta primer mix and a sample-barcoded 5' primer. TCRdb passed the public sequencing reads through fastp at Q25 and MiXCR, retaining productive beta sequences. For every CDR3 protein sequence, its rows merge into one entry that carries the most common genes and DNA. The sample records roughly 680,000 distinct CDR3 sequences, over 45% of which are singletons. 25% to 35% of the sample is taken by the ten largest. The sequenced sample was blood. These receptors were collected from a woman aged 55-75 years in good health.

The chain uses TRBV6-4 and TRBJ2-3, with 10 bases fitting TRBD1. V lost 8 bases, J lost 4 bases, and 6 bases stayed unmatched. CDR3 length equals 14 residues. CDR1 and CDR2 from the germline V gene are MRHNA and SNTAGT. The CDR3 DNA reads TGTGCCAGCGCTCAAGGACAGGGGGCAGATACGCAGTATTTT. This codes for CASAQGQGADTQYF.

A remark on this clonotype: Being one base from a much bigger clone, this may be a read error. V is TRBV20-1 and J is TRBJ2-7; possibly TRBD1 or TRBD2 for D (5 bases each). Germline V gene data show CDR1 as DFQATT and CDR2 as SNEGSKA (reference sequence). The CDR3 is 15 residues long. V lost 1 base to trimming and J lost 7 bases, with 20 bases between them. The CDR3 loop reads CSARVEGRRADEQYF. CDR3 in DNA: TGCAGTGCTAGAGTCGAGGGACGACGAGCCGATGAGCAGTACTTC.

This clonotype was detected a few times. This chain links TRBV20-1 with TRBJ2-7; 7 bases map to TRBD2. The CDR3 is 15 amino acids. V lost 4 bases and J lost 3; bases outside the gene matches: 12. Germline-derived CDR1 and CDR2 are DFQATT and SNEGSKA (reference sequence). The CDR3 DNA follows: TGCAGTGCTACCACCGAGGGAGGGCCAGGCTACGAGCAGTACTTC. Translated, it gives CSATTEGGPGYEQYF.

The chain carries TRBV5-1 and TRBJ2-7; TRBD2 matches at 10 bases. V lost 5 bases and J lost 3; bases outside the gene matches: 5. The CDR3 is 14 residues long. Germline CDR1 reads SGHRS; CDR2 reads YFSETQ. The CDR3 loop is CASSAAGGVYEQYF. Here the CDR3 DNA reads TGCGCCAGCAGTGCAGCGGGGGGGGTCTACGAGCAGTACTTC.

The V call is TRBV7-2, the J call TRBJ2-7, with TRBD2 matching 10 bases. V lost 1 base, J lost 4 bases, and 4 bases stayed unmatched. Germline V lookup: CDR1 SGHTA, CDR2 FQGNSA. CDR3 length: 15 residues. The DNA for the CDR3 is TGTGCCAGCAGCTTAGAAGCGGGAGGGTTATACGAGCAGTACTTC. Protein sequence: CASSLEAGGLYEQYF.

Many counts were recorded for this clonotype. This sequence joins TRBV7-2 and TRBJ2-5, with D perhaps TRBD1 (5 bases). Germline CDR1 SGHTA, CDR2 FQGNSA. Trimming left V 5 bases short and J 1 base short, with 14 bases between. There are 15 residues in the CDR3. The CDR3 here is CASSQDTSSQETQYF. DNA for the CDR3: TGTGCCAGCAGCCAGGACACTTCCTCCCAAGAGACCCAGTACTTC. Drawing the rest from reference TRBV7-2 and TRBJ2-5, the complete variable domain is GAGVSQSPSNKVTEKGKDVELRCDPISGHTALYWYRQSLGQGLEFLIYFQGNSAPDKSGLPSDRFSAERTGGSVSTLTIQRTQQEDSAVYLCASSQDTSSQETQYFGPGTRLLVL.

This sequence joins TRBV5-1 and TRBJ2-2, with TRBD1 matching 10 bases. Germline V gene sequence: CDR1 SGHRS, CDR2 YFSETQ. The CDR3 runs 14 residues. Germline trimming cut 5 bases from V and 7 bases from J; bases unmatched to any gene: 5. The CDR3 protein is CASSRQGAGGELFF. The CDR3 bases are TGCGCCAGCAGTCGACAGGGGGCTGGCGGGGAGCTGTTTTTT.

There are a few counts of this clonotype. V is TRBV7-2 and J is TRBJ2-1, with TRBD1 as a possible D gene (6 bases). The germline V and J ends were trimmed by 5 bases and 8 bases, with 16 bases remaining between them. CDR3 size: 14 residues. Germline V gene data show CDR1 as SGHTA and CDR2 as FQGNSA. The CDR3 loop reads CASSKRSQGYEQFF. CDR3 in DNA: TGTGCCAGCAGCAAAAGGTCACAGGGTTATGAGCAGTTCTTC.

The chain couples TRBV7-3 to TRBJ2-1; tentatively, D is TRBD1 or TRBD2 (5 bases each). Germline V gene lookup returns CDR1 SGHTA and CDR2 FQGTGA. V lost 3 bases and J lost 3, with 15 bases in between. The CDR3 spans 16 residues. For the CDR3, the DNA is TGTGCCAGCAGCTTTCGACCCGAGAGGGGCTACAATGAGCAGTTCTTC. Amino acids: CASSFRPERGYNEQFF.

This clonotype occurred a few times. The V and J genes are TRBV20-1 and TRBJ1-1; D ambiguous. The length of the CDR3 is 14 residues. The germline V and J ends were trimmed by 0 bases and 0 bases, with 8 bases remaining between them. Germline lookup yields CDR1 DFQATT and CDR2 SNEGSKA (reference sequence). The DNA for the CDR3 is TGCAGTGCTAGAGAGGGCAGGTTGAACACTGAAGCTTTCTTT. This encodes CSAREGRLNTEAFF.

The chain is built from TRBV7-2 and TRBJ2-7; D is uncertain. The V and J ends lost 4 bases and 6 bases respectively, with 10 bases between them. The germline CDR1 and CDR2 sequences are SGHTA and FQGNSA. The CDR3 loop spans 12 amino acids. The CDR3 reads CASSSRGAEQYF. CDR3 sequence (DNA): TGTGCCAGCAGCTCAAGAGGCGCCGAGCAGTACTTC.

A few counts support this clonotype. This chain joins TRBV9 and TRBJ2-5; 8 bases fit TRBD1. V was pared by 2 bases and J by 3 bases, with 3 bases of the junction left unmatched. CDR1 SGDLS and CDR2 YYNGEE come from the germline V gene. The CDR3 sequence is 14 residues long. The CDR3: CASSVQGAKETQYF. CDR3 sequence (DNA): TGTGCCAGCAGCGTTCAGGGGGCGAAAGAGACCCAGTACTTC.

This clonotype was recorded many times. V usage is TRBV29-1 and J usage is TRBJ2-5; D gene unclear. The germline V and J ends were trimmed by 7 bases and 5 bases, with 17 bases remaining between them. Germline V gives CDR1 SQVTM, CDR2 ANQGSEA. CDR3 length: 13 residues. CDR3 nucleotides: TGCAGCGCTGTCGGACCGGGTCACGAGACCCAGTACTTC. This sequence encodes CSAVGPGHETQYF.

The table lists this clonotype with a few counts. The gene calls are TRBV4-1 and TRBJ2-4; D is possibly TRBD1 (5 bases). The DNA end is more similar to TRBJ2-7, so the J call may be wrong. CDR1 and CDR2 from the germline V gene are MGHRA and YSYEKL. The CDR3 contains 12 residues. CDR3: CASSQEGAEQYF. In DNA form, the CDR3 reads TGCGCCAGCAGCCAAGAAGGGGCCGAGCAGTACTTC.

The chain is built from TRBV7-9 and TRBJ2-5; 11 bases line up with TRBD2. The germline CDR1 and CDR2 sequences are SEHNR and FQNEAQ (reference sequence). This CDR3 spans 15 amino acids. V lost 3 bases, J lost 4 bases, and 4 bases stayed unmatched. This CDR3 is CASSFVGTSGETQYF. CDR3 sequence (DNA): TGTGCCAGCAGCTTTGTTGGGACTAGCGGAGAGACCCAGTACTTC.

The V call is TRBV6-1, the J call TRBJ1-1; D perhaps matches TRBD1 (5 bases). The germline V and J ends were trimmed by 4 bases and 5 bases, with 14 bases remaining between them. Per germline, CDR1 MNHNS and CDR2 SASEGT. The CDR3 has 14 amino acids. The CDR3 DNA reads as TGTGCCAGCAGTGCTAGCCAGGGTGGGACTGAAGCTTTCTTT. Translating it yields CASSASQGGTEAFF.

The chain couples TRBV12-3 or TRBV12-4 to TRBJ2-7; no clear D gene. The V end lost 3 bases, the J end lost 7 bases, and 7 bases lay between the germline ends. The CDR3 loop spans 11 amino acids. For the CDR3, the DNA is TGTGCCAGCAGTTTTGATGATGAGCAGTACTTC. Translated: CASSFDDEQYF.

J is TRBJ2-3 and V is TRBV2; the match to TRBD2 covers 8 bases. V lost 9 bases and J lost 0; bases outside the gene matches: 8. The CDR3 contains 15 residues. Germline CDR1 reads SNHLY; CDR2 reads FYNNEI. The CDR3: CARATSASSTDTQYF. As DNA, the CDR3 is TGTGCCAGGGCGACTAGCGCGTCTAGCACAGATACGCAGTATTTT.

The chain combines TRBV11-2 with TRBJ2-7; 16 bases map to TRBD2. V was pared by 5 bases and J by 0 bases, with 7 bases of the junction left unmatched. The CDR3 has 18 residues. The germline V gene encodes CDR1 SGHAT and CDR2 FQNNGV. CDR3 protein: CASSPSGLAGGPSYEQYF. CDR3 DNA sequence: TGTGCCAGCAGCCCATCGGGACTAGCGGGAGGGCCCTCCTACGAGCAGTACTTC.

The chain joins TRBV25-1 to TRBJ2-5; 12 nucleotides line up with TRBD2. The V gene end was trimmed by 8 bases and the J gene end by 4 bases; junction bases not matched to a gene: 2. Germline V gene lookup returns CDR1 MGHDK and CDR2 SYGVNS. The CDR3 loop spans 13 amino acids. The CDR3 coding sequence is TGTGCCAGCGTGGGACTAGCGGGAGAGACCCAGTACTTC. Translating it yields CASVGLAGETQYF.

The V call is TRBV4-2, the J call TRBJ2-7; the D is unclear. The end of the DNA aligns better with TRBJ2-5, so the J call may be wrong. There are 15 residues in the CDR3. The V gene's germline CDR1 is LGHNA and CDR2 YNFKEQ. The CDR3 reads CASSQGRAELGTQYF. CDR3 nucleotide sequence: TGTGCCAGCAGCCAAGGCCGGGCGGAATTAGGGACCCAGTACTTC.

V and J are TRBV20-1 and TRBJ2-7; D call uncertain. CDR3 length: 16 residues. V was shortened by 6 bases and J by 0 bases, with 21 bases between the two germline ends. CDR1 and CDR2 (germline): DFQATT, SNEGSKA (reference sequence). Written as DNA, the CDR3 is TGCAGTGCCAAGACCGTTTTAAGCCCCAACTCCTACGAGCAGTACTTC. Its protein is CSAKTVLSPNSYEQYF.

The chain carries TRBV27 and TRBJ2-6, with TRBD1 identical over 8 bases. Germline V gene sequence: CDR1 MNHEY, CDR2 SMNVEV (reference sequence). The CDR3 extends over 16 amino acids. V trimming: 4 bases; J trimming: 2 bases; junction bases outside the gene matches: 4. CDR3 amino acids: CASSSLQGAGANVLTF. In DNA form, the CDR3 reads TGTGCCAGCAGTTCCCTACAGGGGGCTGGGGCCAACGTCCTGACTTTC. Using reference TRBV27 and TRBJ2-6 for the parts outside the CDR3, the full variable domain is EAQVTQNPRYLITVTGKKLTVTCSQNMNHEYMSWYRQDPGLGLRQIYYSMNVEVTDKGDVPEGYKVSRKEKRNFPLILESPSPNQTSLYFCASSSLQGAGANVLTFGAGSRLTVL.